Following are 5 T cell receptor beta chains from one sample sequenced in a study of T cells after posttransplantation cyclophosphamide. Busulfan-fludarabine conditioning, marrow transplant, and cyclophosphamide on days +3 and +4 were administered. This table comes from immunoSEQ multiplex PCR, and its TCRdb copy is limited to in-frame clones, with some not included. This record lists some 4,000 clones, none seen once only, and the top ten clones contain over 10%. The specimen was PBMCs, collected after allogeneic stem cell transplant with posttransplant cyclophosphamide. These receptors all come from a female patient between 18 and 35 years old who received an allogeneic stem cell transplant from an unrelated donor, was CMV-positive, and had acute GVHD only. Some T cells may be supplied by the graft donor.

This clone was detected ten times or more. The rearrangement uses TRBV27 and TRBJ1-5, with D hard to call. Trimming cost V 5 bases and J 4 bases, with 15 bases left between them. From germline, CDR1 is MNHEY and CDR2 SMNVEV (reference sequence). The CDR3 runs 15 residues. CDR3 in amino acids: CASSTRTGGNQPQHF. The CDR3 bases are TGTGCCAGCAGTACCCGGACGGGCGGGAATCAGCCCCAGCATTTT.

Many counts were recorded for this clone. This chain links TRBV18 with TRBJ1-1; a possible D gene is TRBD1 (6 bases). Trimming left V 1 base short and J 0 bases short, with 15 bases between. The germline V gene encodes CDR1 KGHSH and CDR2 LQKENI. The CDR3 covers 17 residues. The CDR3 spells CASSPRSQQGLNTEAFF. DNA of the CDR3: TGTGCCAGCTCACCACGAAGTCAACAGGGTTTGAACACTGAAGCTTTCTTT.

V usage is TRBV7-9 and J usage is TRBJ2-1, with 7 positions matching TRBD2. After removal of 6 bases from V and 8 bases from J, the junction contained 10 bases not matched to a gene. This CDR3 contains 14 residues. CDR1 SEHNR and CDR2 FQNEAQ come from the germline V gene (reference sequence). DNA of the CDR3: TGTGCCAGCAGTTCCCCCGGGACTATATATGAGCAGTTCTTC. Its translation: CASSSPGTIYEQFF.

This clone was seen ten or more times. The chain is built from TRBV5-1 and TRBJ2-5; the match to TRBD1 covers 8 bases. From germline, CDR1 is SGHRS and CDR2 YFSETQ. V lost 4 bases, J lost 4 bases, and 6 bases stayed unmatched. The CDR3 runs 14 residues. The CDR3 sequence: CASSPTGTGETQYF. The CDR3 DNA sequence: TGCGCCAGCAGCCCAACCGGGACAGGAGAGACCCAGTACTTC.

This clone was observed many times. The chain links TRBV9 to TRBJ2-1; TRBD2 matches at 12 bases. CDR3 size: 14 residues. CDR1 and CDR2 from the germline V gene are SGDLS and YYNGEE. The V segment lost 3 bases and the J segment 6 bases; nucleotides outside the gene matches: 1. The CDR3: CASSASGRGNEQFF. CDR3 bases: TGTGCCAGCAGCGCTAGCGGGAGGGGCAATGAGCAGTTCTTC.